This T cell receptor beta chain stems from a study of blood T cell repertoires in COVID-19. The wider study: Samples came from the United States, Italy and Spain, spanning acute and convalescent COVID-19. Sample material is recorded as cDNA or gDNA derived from T cells, B-cell-depleted T cells, or PBMCs.

Original handling: Amplification from reference gene primers served as the basis for estimated nucleated cell counts. The table came from immunoSEQ multiplex PCR; TCRdb's copy has only in-frame clones and leaves some out. That table furnishes V, J and clone size, whereas the DNA furnished D and trimming. The sample shows around 130,000 clones, 75% to 90% of them seen only once. This clone was recorded once. V trimming: 3 bases; J trimming: 6 bases; junction bases outside the gene matches: 10. Germline V lookup: CDR1 LGHDT, CDR2 YNNKEL (reference sequence). This CDR3 region has 16 residues. Sequenced input: peripheral blood. The sequence was collected from a human donor in a cohort sampled during active COVID-19. The chain has TRBV3-1 (or the pseudogene TRBV3-2) and TRBJ2-1; 8 bases agree with TRBD2. The CDR3, as DNA: TGTGCCAGCAGCCACTCGAAATCACGGGGGGGCAATGAGCAGTTCTTC. Translated, it gives CASSHSKSRGGNEQFF.